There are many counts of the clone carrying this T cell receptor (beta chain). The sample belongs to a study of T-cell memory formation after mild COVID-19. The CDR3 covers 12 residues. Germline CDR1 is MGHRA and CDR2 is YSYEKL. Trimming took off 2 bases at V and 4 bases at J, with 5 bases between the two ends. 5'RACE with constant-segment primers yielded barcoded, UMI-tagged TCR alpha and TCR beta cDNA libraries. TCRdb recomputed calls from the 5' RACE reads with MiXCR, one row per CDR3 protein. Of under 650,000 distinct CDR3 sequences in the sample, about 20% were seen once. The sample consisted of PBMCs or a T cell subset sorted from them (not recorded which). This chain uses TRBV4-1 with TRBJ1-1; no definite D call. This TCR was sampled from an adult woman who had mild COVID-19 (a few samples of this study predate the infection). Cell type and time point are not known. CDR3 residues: CASSQPGTEAFF. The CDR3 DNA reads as TGCGCCAGCAGCCAACCAGGCACTGAAGCTTTCTTT.